This TCR beta chain was sequenced for a study of blood T cell repertoires in COVID-19. Study information: Some COVID-19 samples were acute and others convalescent; all came from the United States, Italy and Spain. PBMCs, B-cell-depleted T cells, or T cells provided the cDNA or gDNA that made up the material.

CDR1 is MNHEY and CDR2 is SMNVEV in the germline V gene (reference sequence). The CDR3 is 13 residues long. Source study methods: Amplified reference gene primers provided the basis for estimating nucleated cell counts. Repertoires were generated with immunoSEQ multiplex PCR, while TCRdb's copy carries only in-frame clones and drops some. Clonal size and the V and J genes are those of that table, whereas D and trimming came from the DNA. The table has 200,000 to 300,000 clones, approximately 86% seen once. A note on this clone: One junction end does not reproduce the germline sequence, and a read error may be involved.

The receptor comes from a man aged 55 to 70 who had recovered from COVID-19. The chain carries TRBV27 and TRBJ2-4; a possible D gene is TRBD1 (6 bases). Material: peripheral blood. CDR3 region: CASSLYIDRPPHF. In nucleotides, the CDR3 is TGTGCCAGCAGTTTATATATCGACAGGCCCCCCCACTTC.